Listed below are T cell receptor beta chains from one sample, sequenced in a study of blood T cells in healthy people across ages. TCRdb processed the 5' RACE reads anew with MiXCR; each CDR3 protein has one entry. The data contain hundreds of thousands of distinct CDR3 sequences, 49% of them singletons. Sequenced sample: blood. The receptors come from a woman aged 55-69 years in good health. The CDR3 runs from the conserved cysteine through the conserved F or W. A D gene is named only where the DNA matches it firmly. Some rows mark clone size as missing; the rest say once, few, many or name a class of expanded clone.

TRBV27	TRBD2	once	TRBJ2-1	TGTGCCAGCAGTTTCCCCGGGACTAGCGCGTACAATGAGCAGTTCTTC	CASSFPGTSAYNEQFF
TRBV25-1	NA	few	TRBJ1-1	TGTGCCAGCAGTGAATCCGGGACAGAAGCTTTCTTT	CASSESGTEAFF
TRBV10-3	NA	NA	TRBJ2-1	TGTGCCCTAAGTGCGGCGGCCCTACCTAATGAGCAGTTCTTC	CALSAAALPNEQFF
TRBV12-3/TRBV12-4	TRBD1	NA	TRBJ2-1	TGTGCCAGCAGCGCCCAACAGGGGTTGGTTCAGTTCTTC	CASSAQQGLVQFF
TRBV20-1	NA	NA	TRBJ2-1	TGCAGTGCTAGAGGGGCGGAATATTACAATGAGCAGTTCTTC	CSARGAEYYNEQFF
TRBV5-1	TRBD2	NA	TRBJ2-2	TGCGCCAGCAGCCCTCTAGCGGGCCGGAACACCGGGGAGCTGTTTTTT	CASSPLAGRNTGELFF
TRBV12-3/TRBV12-4	NA	few	TRBJ2-7	TGTGCCAGCAACCTGGAGCCTCGGGGAGAGCAGTACTTC	CASNLEPRGEQYF
TRBV5-1	TRBD2	few	TRBJ2-7	TGCGCCAGCAGCCTCCGGGCTGCGGGAGGCCATACCTACGAGCAGTACTTC	CASSLRAAGGHTYEQYF
TRBV20-1	NA	NA	TRBJ1-1	TGCAGTGCTAGATCAGGAAGGTTTGAGACTTTCTTT	CSARSGRFETFF
TRBV29-1	NA	many	TRBJ2-2	TGCAGCGCCGACACTGCAGGGGTAACCGGGGAGCTGTTTTTT	CSADTAGVTGELFF
TRBV24-1	TRBD2	NA	TRBJ2-1	TGTGCCACCAGTGGCCTGGAACTAGCGGGAGCCCGCAATGAGCAGTTCTTC	CATSGLELAGARNEQFF
TRBV3-1	TRBD2	NA	TRBJ2-1	TGTGCCAGCAGCGATACTAGCGGGAGTCGTCATGAGCAGTTCTTC	CASSDTSGSRHEQFF
TRBV29-1	NA	many	TRBJ1-1	TGCAGCGTTCTAGCACAGGGAGACACTGAAGCTTTCTTT	CSVLAQGDTEAFF
TRBV7-3	NA	NA	TRBJ2-5	TGTGCCAGCAGCTTATTGGGCCGGGCTGAAGAGACCCAGTACTTC	CASSLLGRAEETQYF
TRBV20-1	NA	NA	TRBJ2-3	TGCAGTGCTAGAGGATCTCTTCCCGGCCTCACAGATACGCAGTTTTTT	CSARGSLPGLTDTQFF
TRBV5-1	TRBD2	NA	TRBJ2-1	TGCGCCAGCACAATAGCGGGAGTTCGCAATGAGCAGTTCTTC	CASTIAGVRNEQFF
TRBV27	NA	NA	TRBJ2-7	TGTGCCAGCAGTTTAATTTTCGGGGAGACCCGGTACTTC	CASSLIFGETRYF
TRBV20-1	NA	NA	TRBJ2-1	TGCAGTGCTAGAGAGGATCCGACCGGGGAGCAGTTCTTC	CSAREDPTGEQFF
TRBV4-3	NA	NA	TRBJ1-4	TGCGCCAGCAGCCAAGATGGGACGCGGGGTGGGGAAAAACTGTTTTTT	CASSQDGTRGGEKLFF
TRBV7-2	TRBD1	few	TRBJ2-7	TGTGCCAGCAGTCTTAGTCGGACAGGGGGTGGGGAGCAGTACTTC	CASSLSRTGGGEQYF
TRBV20-1	TRBD1	NA	TRBJ1-2	TGCAGTGCCGGGGGACAGGGCCTCTTAGGTGGCTACACCTTC	CSAGGQGLLGGYTF
TRBV6-6	TRBD2	NA	TRBJ2-5	TGTGCCAGCAGCCCACCCGGGGGGGCGGGAGAGACCCAGTACTTC	CASSPPGGAGETQYF
TRBV6-4	TRBD2	NA	TRBJ2-3	TGTGCCAGCAGTGAGGGACTAGCCGCAGATACGCAGTATTTT	CASSEGLAADTQYF
TRBV12-3/TRBV12-4	NA	many	TRBJ2-4	TGTGCCAGCAGTTTAGGTGGTACGAACATTCAGTACTTC	CASSLGGTNIQYF
TRBV4-3	TRBD1	many	TRBJ2-7	TGCGCCAGCAGCCAAGAACAGGGGGCAGTCGAGCAGTACTTC	CASSQEQGAVEQYF
TRBV7-3	NA	few	TRBJ1-2	TGTGCCAGCAGCCCCACGAGTTCGGGCGGCTACACCTTC	CASSPTSSGGYTF
TRBV5-1	NA	NA	TRBJ2-3	TGCGCCAGCAGCTTGAAGGCACGCGCAGATACGCAGTATTTT	CASSLKARADTQYF
TRBV2	NA	NA	TRBJ2-7	TGTGCCAGCAAGGATGACGAGCAGTACTTC	CASKDDEQYF
TRBV12-3/TRBV12-4	NA	few	TRBJ1-2	TGTGCCAGCGACAGAAACAGCTATGGCTACACCTTC	CASDRNSYGYTF
TRBV15	NA	NA	TRBJ2-7	TGTGCCACCAAACTGGACCCGGCCTCCTACGAGCAGTACTTC	CATKLDPASYEQYF
TRBV5-5	NA	NA	TRBJ1-2	TGTGCCAGCAGCTTGTTAGGGAGGAATGGCTACACCTTC	CASSLLGRNGYTF
TRBV20-1	NA	NA	TRBJ2-7	TGCAGTGCCCTCATCAGGGGCGAGCAGTACTTC	CSALIRGEQYF
TRBV29-1	TRBD2	NA	TRBJ2-5	TGCAGCGCCGGCGGGAGTAGGGGTGAGCAGTACTTC	CSAGGSRGEQYF
TRBV20-1	TRBD1	NA	TRBJ1-4	TGCAGTGCTAGAGCGACAGGGCAAAATGAAAAACTGTTTTTT	CSARATGQNEKLFF
TRBV20-1	TRBD2	few	TRBJ2-1	TGCAGTGCTAGAGATTACCGCTCGGGAGGAGTGTCCGGTGAGCAGTTCTTC	CSARDYRSGGVSGEQFF
TRBV7-2	NA	few	TRBJ2-1	TGTGCCAGCAGCTTAGCGACGACTATATCCAACAATGAGCAGTTCTTC	CASSLATTISNNEQFF
TRBV7-9	NA	NA	TRBJ2-2	TGTGCCAGCAGCTTAAGGCACACCGGGGAGCTGTTTTTT	CASSLRHTGELFF
TRBV3-1	NA	NA	TRBJ1-2	TGTGCCAGCAGTCTATACAATAAGCGGGCCCAGGGACTAGGGGGCTACACCTTC	CASSLYNKRAQGLGGYTF
TRBV20-1	NA	NA	TRBJ2-3	TGCAGTGCTGGTAGAGGAGATACGCAGTATTTT	CSAGRGDTQYF
TRBV24-1	NA	NA	TRBJ1-2	TGTGCCACCAGTGCTGGGGATCTCTATGGCTACACCTTC	CATSAGDLYGYTF
TRBV6-5	TRBD1	NA	TRBJ1-2	TGTGCCAGCAGTCAAAGGACAGGGGGACGGCATGGCTACACCTTC	CASSQRTGGRHGYTF
TRBV27	NA	NA	TRBJ2-7	TGTGCCAGCGGCACATACGAGCAGTACTTC	CASGTYEQYF
TRBV29-1	TRBD2	NA	TRBJ2-5	TGCAGCGTTGATGGCGGGACTAGCGGGATGGAGGAGATCCAGTACTTC	CSVDGGTSGMEEIQYF
TRBV20-1	NA	NA	TRBJ2-2	TGCAGTGTCCCGGACGGCTCAGCAGCGGTGGGCACCGGGGAGCTGTTTTTT	CSVPDGSAAVGTGELFF
TRBV3-1	NA	NA	TRBJ1-1	TGTGCCAGCAGCCAGTACAGCGGGACGGCTTTCTTT	CASSQYSGTAFF
TRBV6-2/TRBV6-3	NA	NA	TRBJ1-2	TGTGCCAGCACCCAACGTAGGGAAAACTATGGCTACACCTTC	CASTQRRENYGYTF
TRBV12-3/TRBV12-4	TRBD1	NA	TRBJ2-7	TGTACCAGCAGTTCCCCGGGACAGGAGTCCTACGAGCAGTACTTC	CTSSSPGQESYEQYF
TRBV5-1	NA	NA	TRBJ2-4	TGCGCCAGCAGCGTTGGGCAGGGAGTGAGGGAGCAGTACTTC	CASSVGQGVREQYF
TRBV29-1	TRBD2	many	TRBJ2-3	TGCAGCGTCCGACCCAAGACTAGCGTGATCACAGATACGCAGTATTTT	CSVRPKTSVITDTQYF
TRBV6-5	NA	once	TRBJ2-7	TGTGCCAGCAGTTACACCCCCGGGAGTCTCTACGAGCAGTACTTC	CASSYTPGSLYEQYF
TRBV2	NA	NA	TRBJ2-5	TGTGCCAGCCCGCGGTGGCAAGAGACCCAGTACTTC	CASPRWQETQYF
TRBV12-5	NA	NA	TRBJ2-3	TGTGCTAGTGATTTGGCCGGGAGCGATACGCAGTATTTT	CASDLAGSDTQYF
TRBV7-2	NA	few	TRBJ2-7	TGTGCCAGCAGCTTAAGGGGGGGGACGGCCTACGAGCAGTACTTC	CASSLRGGTAYEQYF
TRBV20-1	NA	NA	TRBJ2-7	TGCAGTGCTAAGGGGCGGACCAACCCTTCAAGGAATGAGCAGTACTTC	CSAKGRTNPSRNEQYF
TRBV7-9	TRBD2	NA	TRBJ2-1	TGTGCCAGCAGCTTTAGTAGCGGGAGCACTGAGCAGTTCTTC	CASSFSSGSTEQFF
TRBV5-1	NA	NA	TRBJ1-2	TGCGCCAGCAGCTTGGATGCCTATGGCTACACCTTC	CASSLDAYGYTF
TRBV20-1	TRBD2	few	TRBJ2-7	TGCAGTGCTAGCTTCGCTAGCGGGAGCTACGAGCAGTACTTC	CSASFASGSYEQYF
TRBV2	NA	few	TRBJ1-1	TGTGCCAGCACTCTATTGGGGGGTACTGAAGCTTTCTTT	CASTLLGGTEAFF
TRBV28	TRBD1	NA	TRBJ2-7	TGTGCCAGCAGTTTGAGTCGGGGTGCCTTCCAGGGGGTTAATAACGAGCAGTACTTC	CASSLSRGAFQGVNNEQYF